What follows are 16 T cell receptor beta chains derived from one specimen sequenced in a study of graft-versus-host responses after intestinal transplantation. Sequenced by immunoSEQ multiplex PCR; TCRdb stores in-frame clones only, minus some. The table records some 29,000 clones, over 60% of them present only once. Graft material was processed, releasing intraepithelial and lamina propria lymphocytes. The sequencing here drew on ileum tissue, taken 98 days after intestinal transplantation. The receptors were sampled from a human patient who received an intestinal transplant, so some T cells may come from the graft donor.

The J gene is TRBJ2-1, the V gene TRBV5-4, with TRBD1 matching 7 bases. The ends lost 4 bases at V and 2 bases at J; junction bases unmatched: 9. Germline CDR1 SGHNT, CDR2 YYREEE (reference sequence). CDR3 length equals 16 residues. This CDR3 is CASSRDSGVPYNEQFF. The DNA for the CDR3 is TGTGCCAGCAGCCGGGACAGTGGCGTCCCCTACAATGAGCAGTTCTTC.

The chain combines TRBV7-8 with TRBJ1-1; D unresolved. V lost 1 base to trimming and J lost 4 bases, with 7 bases between them. This CDR3 region has 13 residues. Germline values: CDR1 SGHVS, CDR2 FQNEAQ. CDR3 DNA: TGTGCCAGCAGCTTAGGGTCGGCCACTGAAGCTTTCTTT. Its protein product is CASSLGSATEAFF.

The chain employs TRBV4-1 and TRBJ1-6; possible D gene TRBD1, 6 bases. This CDR3 region has 14 residues. V lost 8 bases, J lost 5 bases, and 13 bases lay in between. Germline V gene data show CDR1 as MGHRA and CDR2 as YSYEKL. CDR3 residues: CASSPGAHNSPLHF. The CDR3 nucleotides are TGCGCCAGCTCCCCGGGGGCCCATAATTCACCCCTCCACTTT.

As DNA, the CDR3 is TGTGCCAGCAGGGTTAGGGGATACACAGATACGCAGTATTTT. Protein sequence: CASRVRGYTDTQYF. This chain links TRBV2 with TRBJ2-3, with D perhaps TRBD1 (5 bases). The V gene's germline CDR1 is SNHLY and CDR2 FYNNEI. Trimming removed 6 bases at V and 2 bases at J, with 12 bases between. This CDR3 region has 14 residues.

The gene calls are TRBV5-1 and TRBJ2-7, with 13 bases identical to TRBD2. The CDR3 consists of 16 residues. V lost 4 bases and J lost 4; bases outside the gene matches: 8. Per the germline V gene, CDR1 is SGHRS and CDR2 is YFSETQ. The CDR3 reads CASSHGLAGVRYEQYF. The CDR3 region has the DNA TGCGCCAGCAGCCACGGACTAGCGGGGGTAAGATACGAGCAGTACTTC. Using reference TRBV5-1 and TRBJ2-7 for the parts outside the CDR3, the full variable domain is KAGVTQTPRYLIKTRGQQVTLSCSPISGHRSVSWYQQTPGQGLQFLFEYFSETQRNKGNFPGRFSGRQFSNSRSEMNVSTLELGDSALYLCASSHGLAGVRYEQYFGPGTRLTVT.

This sequence joins TRBV6-5 and TRBJ2-7, with 11 bases matching TRBD1. This CDR3 has 14 amino acids. The junction had 1 base not matched to a gene; V was cut back by 2 bases and J by 4 bases. Germline V gene data show CDR1 as MNHEY and CDR2 as SVGAGI. The CDR3 reads CASSYRDRGYEQYF. CDR3 coding DNA: TGTGCCAGCAGTTACCGGGACAGGGGGTACGAGCAGTACTTC.

This chain links TRBV19 with TRBJ1-6; 11 bases fit TRBD1. V trimming: 5 bases; J trimming: 9 bases; junction bases outside the gene matches: 6. This CDR3 is built from 15 residues. Germline CDR1 reads LNHDA; CDR2 reads SQIVND (reference sequence). The CDR3: CASSSKGQGVSPLHF. CDR3 bases: TGTGCCAGTAGTTCCAAGGGACAGGGGGTTTCACCCCTCCACTTT.

The V gene is TRBV7-8, the J gene TRBJ2-2; the D gene could be TRBD1 or TRBD2 (7 bases each). Trimming removed 4 bases at V and 4 bases at J, with 16 bases between. The germline CDR1 and CDR2 sequences are SGHVS and FQNEAQ. The CDR3 sequence is 16 residues long. In nucleotides, the CDR3 is TGTGCCAGCAGCTCTGGGACAGCGGGGAGCACCGGGGAGCTGTTTTTT. Amino acids: CASSSGTAGSTGELFF.

This chain links TRBV5-6 with TRBJ2-5, with a tentative D call TRBD1 (6 bases). The CDR3 is 15 residues long. Germline CDR1 reads SGHDT; CDR2 reads YYEEEE. V lost 4 bases to trimming and J lost 0 bases, with 13 bases between them. The CDR3 sequence: CASSDVQGYQETQYF. In nucleotides, the CDR3 is TGTGCCAGCAGCGATGTACAGGGTTACCAAGAGACCCAGTACTTC.

A word on this clone: One end of the junction fails to match germline, which may point to a read error. In the same sample, other DNA sequences code for this CDR3. The CDR3 nucleotides are TGCAGCGTCGGGACATCTGGCACAGATACACAGTATTTT. Its protein is CSVGTSGTDTQYF. The chain joins TRBV29-1 to TRBJ2-3; weak D call: TRBD1 (6 bases). The CDR3 covers 13 residues. Germline CDR1 reads SQVTM; CDR2 reads ANQGSEA.

CDR3 sequence: CASSSQGAGTGELFF. For the CDR3, the DNA is TGTGCCAGCAGCTCACAGGGGGCAGGCACCGGGGAGCTGTTTTTT. The rearrangement uses TRBV5-5 and TRBJ2-2; TRBD1 agrees at 9 bases. CDR3 size: 15 residues. CDR1 SGHKS and CDR2 YYEKEE come from the germline V gene (reference sequence). V shed 3 bases and J 4 bases; nucleotides not matched to a gene: 4.

V and J are TRBV10-2 and TRBJ2-1, with TRBD2 matching 15 bases. V lost 2 bases and J lost 1; bases outside the gene matches: 3. CDR3 size: 18 residues. Germline CDR1 WSHSY, CDR2 SAAADI. The CDR3 DNA reads as TGCGCCAGCAGTGAGGGACTAGCGGGGGGGCCGTCCTACAATGAGCAGTTCTTC. Protein product: CASSEGLAGGPSYNEQFF.

V usage is TRBV6-1 and J usage is TRBJ2-7; perhaps D is TRBD1 or TRBD2 (5 bases each). The germline gives CDR1 MNHNS, CDR2 SASEGT. The CDR3 contains 14 residues. Between the trimmed V and J ends, which lost 2 bases and 6 bases, there was a span of 14 bases. The CDR3 sequence is CASSESGTAFEQYF. The CDR3 DNA is TGTGCCAGCAGTGAATCAGGGACCGCCTTCGAGCAGTACTTC.

The V call is TRBV18, the J call TRBJ2-3, with 13 bases lining up with TRBD2. V was pared by 3 bases and J by 5 bases, with 5 bases of the junction left unmatched. The CDR3 runs to 16 residues. Per the germline V gene, CDR1 is KGHSH and CDR2 is LQKENI. CDR3: CASSPWTSGGLDTQYF. The CDR3, as DNA: TGTGCCAGCTCACCCTGGACTAGCGGGGGCCTAGATACGCAGTATTTT.

The chain employs TRBV9 and TRBJ2-7; 7 bases map to TRBD1. Germline CDR1 reads SGDLS; CDR2 reads YYNGEE. V gave up 4 bases and J gave up 1 base; unmatched junction bases: 5. The CDR3 length is 14 residues. CDR3: CASSFGGQSYEQYF. For the CDR3, the DNA is TGTGCCAGCAGCTTTGGGGGACAGTCCTACGAGCAGTACTTC. Full variable domain (outside the CDR3, taken from reference TRBV9 and TRBJ2-7): DSGVTQTPKHLITATGQRVTLRCSPRSGDLSVYWYQQSLDQGLQFLIQYYNGEERAKGNILERFSAQQFPDLHSELNLSSLELGDSALYFCASSFGGQSYEQYFGPGTRLTVT.

V and J are TRBV4-2 and TRBJ2-2, with D unclear. The CDR3 loop spans 16 amino acids. Germline V gene data show CDR1 as LGHNA and CDR2 as YNFKEQ. V was clipped by 0 bases and J by 5 bases, with 13 bases between them. The CDR3 nucleotides are TGTGCCAGCAGCCAAGAGCGTATATTAGGTACCGGGGAGCTGTTTTTT. Translated, it gives CASSQERILGTGELFF.